This TCR beta chain was sequenced for a study of identical twins. Study-level findings and limits: Partly confounded zero-insertion analyses could result from invariant MAIT and iNKT cells. Reduced insertions were recorded for abundant cord blood beta clonotypes, with no such pattern in memory repertoires. Low generation probability was overrepresented in out-of-frame alpha sequences shared by twins.

The CDR3 is 17 amino acids. With 3 bases clipped from V and 5 bases from J, the junction kept 10 bases outside the gene matches. This clonotype was detected ten times or more. The target antigen is unknown. Template switching supplied a universal primer site; unique molecular identifiers were carried on the cDNA. A single record per CDR3 protein comes from TCRdb applying MiXCR to the 5' RACE reads. The repertoire has hundreds of thousands of distinct CDR3 sequences, roughly 6% of them found once; the top ten carry under 2%. The TCR comes from a man aged 18-30 years in good health. The chain employs TRBV12-3 or TRBV12-4 and TRBJ2-3, with TRBD2 identical over 11 bases. The sample taken for sequencing was naive T cells sorted from blood. CDR3 bases: TGTGCCAGCAGTTTCCCGCAACTAGCGGGAGCCGGAGATACGCAGTATTTT. It is translated as CASSFPQLAGAGDTQYF.